The rows below give T cell receptor beta chains drawn from one sample of a study of CD8+ T cells in alopecia areata. The protocol was immunoSEQ multiplex PCR, while the TCRdb copy is restricted to in-frame clones and leaves out a portion. The sample has around 200,000 clones, about 60% seen once. Sequenced material: CD8+ T cells sorted from blood, taken at week 24, from a patient treated with tofacitinib. Receptors were obtained from a human donor with alopecia areata. Each CDR3 is given with its conserved first and last residue. A D gene is named only where the DNA matches it firmly. Clone sizes are given selectively: once, few, many, or a class where the clone is expanded.

D gene,J gene,clone size,V gene,CDR3 protein,CDR3 DNA
.,TRBJ2-2,.,TRBV5-6,CASNWANTGELFF,TGTGCCAGCAACTGGGCGAACACCGGGGAGCTGTTTTTT
.,TRBJ1-2,.,TRBV7-8,CASSLAGHDGYTF,TGTGCCAGCAGCTTAGCGGGCCACGATGGCTACACCTTC
.,TRBJ1-1,.,TRBV30,CAWMEGGSTEAFF,TGTGCCTGGATGGAAGGGGGAAGCACTGAAGCTTTCTTT
.,TRBJ2-3,.,TRBV4-1,CASSQVGGQDTQYF,TGCGCCAGCAGCCAAGTAGGGGGACAAGATACGCAGTATTTT
.,TRBJ2-1,.,TRBV13,CASSSGRNEQFF,TGTGCCAGCAGCTCTGGGCGCAATGAGCAGTTCTTC
.,TRBJ1-1,once,TRBV9,CASSVGGAKPEAFF,TGTGCCAGCAGCGTAGGGGGCGCGAAGCCAGAAGCTTTCTTT
.,TRBJ2-1,.,TRBV2,CASSNPGRGYNEQFF,TGTGCCAGCAGTAATCCGGGGAGAGGGTACAATGAGCAGTTCTTC
.,TRBJ2-1,.,TRBV4-1,CASSPTPSSYNEQFF,TGCGCCAGCAGCCCAACTCCCAGCTCCTACAATGAGCAGTTCTTC
TRBD2,TRBJ2-5,.,TRBV2,CASSEGLAGGTETQYF,TGTGCCAGCAGTGAAGGTCTAGCGGGGGGGACTGAGACCCAGTACTTC
.,TRBJ1-1,few,TRBV12-5,CASGLSQEAFF,TGTGCTAGTGGTTTGAGTCAAGAAGCTTTCTTT
.,TRBJ2-7,.,TRBV18,CASSPGEGRVYEQYF,TGTGCCAGCTCACCGGGTGAGGGACGGGTCTACGAGCAGTACTTC
.,TRBJ1-2,.,TRBV14,CASSQDRGEGTGARNYGYTF,TGTGCCAGCAGCCAAGATCGGGGTGAAGGTACGGGGGCTCGAAACTATGGCTACACCTTC
.,TRBJ1-2,few,TRBV30,CAWSVVRDGYTF,TGTGCCTGGAGTGTGGTACGGGATGGCTACACCTTC
.,TRBJ1-5,once,TRBV13,CASSFGNQPQHF,TGTGCCAGCAGCTTCGGCAATCAGCCCCAGCATTTT
TRBD2,TRBJ2-3,.,TRBV29-1,CSARGGPRTDTQYF,TGCAGCGCCCGGGGAGGGCCGCGCACAGATACGCAGTATTTT
.,TRBJ2-1,.,TRBV27,CASSLSPGLGNEQFF,TGTGCCAGCAGTTTATCTCCAGGGCTGGGCAATGAGCAGTTCTTC